This T cell receptor beta chain was identified in a study of T cell changes during pregnancy in multiple sclerosis. Germline V gives CDR1 MDHEN, CDR2 SYDVKM. The V and J ends lost 7 bases and 3 bases respectively, with 13 bases between them. The CDR3 spans 14 residues. Sequenced by immunoSEQ multiplex PCR; TCRdb stores in-frame clones only, minus some. The data show about 73,000 clones, around 92% seen once. V is TRBV28 and J is TRBJ1-5; TRBD1 might be the D (6 bases). This receptor was identified in a female donor in good health, enrolled as a control in a pregnancy study. Sequencing used peripheral blood, obtained in the third trimester of pregnancy. The CDR3 DNA sequence: TGTGCCAGCACGCAGGGGTTGAACAATCAGCCCCAGCATTTT. Translated, it gives CASTQGLNNQPQHF.